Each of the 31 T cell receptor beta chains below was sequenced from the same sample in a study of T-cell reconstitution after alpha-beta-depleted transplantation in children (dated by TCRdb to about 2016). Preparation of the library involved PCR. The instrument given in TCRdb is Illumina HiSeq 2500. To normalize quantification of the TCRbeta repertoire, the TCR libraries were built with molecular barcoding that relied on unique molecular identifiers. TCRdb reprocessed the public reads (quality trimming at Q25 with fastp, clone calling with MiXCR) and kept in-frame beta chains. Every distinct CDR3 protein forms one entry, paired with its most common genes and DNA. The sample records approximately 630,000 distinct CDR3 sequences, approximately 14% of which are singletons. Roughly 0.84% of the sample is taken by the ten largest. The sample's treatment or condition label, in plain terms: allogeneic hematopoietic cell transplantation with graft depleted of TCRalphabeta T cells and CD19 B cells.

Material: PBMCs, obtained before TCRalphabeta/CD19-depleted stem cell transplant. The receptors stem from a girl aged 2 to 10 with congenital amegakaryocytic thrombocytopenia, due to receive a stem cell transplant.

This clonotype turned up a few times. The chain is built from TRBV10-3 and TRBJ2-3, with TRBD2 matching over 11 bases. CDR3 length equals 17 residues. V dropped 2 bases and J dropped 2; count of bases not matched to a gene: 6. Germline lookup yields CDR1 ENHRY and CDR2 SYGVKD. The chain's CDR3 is CAISETPGLADTDTQYF. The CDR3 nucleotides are TGTGCCATCAGTGAGACACCGGGACTAGCGGACACAGATACGCAGTATTTT.

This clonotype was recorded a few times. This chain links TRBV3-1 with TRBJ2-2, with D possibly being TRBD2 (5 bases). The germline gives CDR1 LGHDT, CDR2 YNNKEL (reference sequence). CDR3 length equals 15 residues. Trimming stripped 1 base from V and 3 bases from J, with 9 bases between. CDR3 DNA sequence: TGTGCCAGCAGCCAAGCCGGACTCCACACCGGGGAGCTGTTTTTT. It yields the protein CASSQAGLHTGELFF.

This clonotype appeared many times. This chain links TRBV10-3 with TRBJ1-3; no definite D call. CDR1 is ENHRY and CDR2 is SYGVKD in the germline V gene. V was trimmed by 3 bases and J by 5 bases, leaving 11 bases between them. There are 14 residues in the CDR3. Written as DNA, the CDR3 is TGTGCCATCAGTGAAGTTGGCAGCCGAAACACCATATATTTT. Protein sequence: CAISEVGSRNTIYF.

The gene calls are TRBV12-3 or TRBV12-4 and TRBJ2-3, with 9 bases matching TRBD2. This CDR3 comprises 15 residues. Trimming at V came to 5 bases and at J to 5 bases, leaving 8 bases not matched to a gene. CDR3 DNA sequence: TGTGCCAGCAGTCTGGCGGGAGGGCCCGGAGATACGCAGTATTTT. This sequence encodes CASSLAGGPGDTQYF.

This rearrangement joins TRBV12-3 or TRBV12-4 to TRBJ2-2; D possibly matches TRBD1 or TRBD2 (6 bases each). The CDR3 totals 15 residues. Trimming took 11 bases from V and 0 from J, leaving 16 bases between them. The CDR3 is CAGGRRGPNTGELFF. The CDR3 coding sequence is TGTGCCGGGGGGCGTCGGGGGCCGAACACCGGGGAGCTGTTTTTT.

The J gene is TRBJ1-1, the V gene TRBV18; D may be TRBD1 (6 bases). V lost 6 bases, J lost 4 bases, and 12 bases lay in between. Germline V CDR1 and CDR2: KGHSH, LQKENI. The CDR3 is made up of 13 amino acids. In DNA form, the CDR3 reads TGTGCCAGCTCCCCCGGGACAATCACTGAAGCTTTCTTT. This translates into CASSPGTITEAFF. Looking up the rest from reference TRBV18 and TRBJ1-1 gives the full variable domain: NAGVMQNPRHLVRRRGQEARLRCSPMKGHSHVYWYRQLPEEGLKFMVYLQKENIIDESGMPKERFSAEFPKEGPSILRIQQVVRGDSAAYFCASSPGTITEAFFGQGTRLTVV.

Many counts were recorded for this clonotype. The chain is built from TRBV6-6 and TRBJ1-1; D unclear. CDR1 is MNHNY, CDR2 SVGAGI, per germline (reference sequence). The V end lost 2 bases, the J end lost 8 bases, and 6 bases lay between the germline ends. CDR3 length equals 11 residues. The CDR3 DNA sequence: TGTGCCAGCAGTTACCGCCTCGAAGCTTTCTTT. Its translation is CASSYRLEAFF.

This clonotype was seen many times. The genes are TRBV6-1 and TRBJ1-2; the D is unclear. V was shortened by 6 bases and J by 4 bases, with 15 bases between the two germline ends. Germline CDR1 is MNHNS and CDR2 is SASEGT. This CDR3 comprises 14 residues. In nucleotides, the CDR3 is TGTGCCAGCAGCCGTAGGACGGAGAGCTATGGCTACACCTTC. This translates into CASSRRTESYGYTF.

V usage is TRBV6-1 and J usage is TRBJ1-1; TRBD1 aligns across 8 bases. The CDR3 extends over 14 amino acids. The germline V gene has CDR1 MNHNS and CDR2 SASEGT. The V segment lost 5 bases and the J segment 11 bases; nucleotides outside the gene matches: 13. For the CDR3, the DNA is TGTGCCAGCAGTACGACAGGGGTTATTTTTTTCGCTTTCTTT. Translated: CASSTTGVIFFAFF.

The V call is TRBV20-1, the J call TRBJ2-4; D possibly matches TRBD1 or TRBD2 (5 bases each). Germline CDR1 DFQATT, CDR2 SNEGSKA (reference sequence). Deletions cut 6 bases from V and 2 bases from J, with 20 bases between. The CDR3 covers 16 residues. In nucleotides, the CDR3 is TGCAGTGCCCCCCCGGGACCGGACCGGACCAAAAACATTCAGTACTTC. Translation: CSAPPGPDRTKNIQYF.

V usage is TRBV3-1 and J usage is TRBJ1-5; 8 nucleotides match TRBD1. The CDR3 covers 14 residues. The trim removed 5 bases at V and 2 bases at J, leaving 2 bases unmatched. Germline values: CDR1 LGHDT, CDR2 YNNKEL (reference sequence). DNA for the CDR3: TGTGCCAGCAGCGGGGGACAGGGCAATCAGCCCCAGCATTTT. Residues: CASSGGQGNQPQHF.

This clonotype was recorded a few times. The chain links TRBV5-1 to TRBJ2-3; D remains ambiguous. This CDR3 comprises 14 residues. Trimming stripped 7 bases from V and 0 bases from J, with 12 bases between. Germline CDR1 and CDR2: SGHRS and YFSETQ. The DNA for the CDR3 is TGCGCCAGCGGGTCGGCCTCTAGCACAGATACGCAGTATTTT. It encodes CASGSASSTDTQYF.

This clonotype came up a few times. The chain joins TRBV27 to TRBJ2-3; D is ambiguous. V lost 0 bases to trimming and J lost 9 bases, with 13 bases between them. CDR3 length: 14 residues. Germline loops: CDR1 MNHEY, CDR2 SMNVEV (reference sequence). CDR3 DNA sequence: TGTGCCAGCAGTTTATCAAGTGGCTCTTACACGCAGTATTTT. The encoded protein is CASSLSSGSYTQYF.

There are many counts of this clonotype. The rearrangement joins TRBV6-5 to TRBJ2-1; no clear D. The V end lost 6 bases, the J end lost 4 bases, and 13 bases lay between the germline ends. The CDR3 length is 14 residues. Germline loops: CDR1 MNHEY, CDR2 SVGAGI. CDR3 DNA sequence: TGTGCCAGCAGCCTTTCTGGACGTTACAATGAGCAGTTCTTC. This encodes CASSLSGRYNEQFF.

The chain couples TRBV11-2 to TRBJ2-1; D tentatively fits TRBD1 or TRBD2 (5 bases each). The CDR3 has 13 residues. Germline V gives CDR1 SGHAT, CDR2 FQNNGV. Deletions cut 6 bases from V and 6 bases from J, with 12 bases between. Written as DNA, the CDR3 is TGTGCCAGCAGTCGGGGCCAGCTCAATGAGCAGTTCTTC. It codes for CASSRGQLNEQFF.

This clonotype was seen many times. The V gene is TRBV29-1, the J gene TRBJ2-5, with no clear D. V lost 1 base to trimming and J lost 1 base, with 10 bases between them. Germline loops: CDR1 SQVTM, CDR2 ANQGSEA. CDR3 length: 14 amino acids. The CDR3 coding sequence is TGCAGCGTTGAAGTGGTAGGCATCCAAGAGACCCAGTACTTC. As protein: CSVEVVGIQETQYF. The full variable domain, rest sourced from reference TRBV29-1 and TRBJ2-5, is SAVISQKPSRDICQRGTSLTIQCQVDSQVTMMFWYRQQPGQSLTLIATANQGSEATYESGFVIDKFPISRPNLTFSTLTVSNMSPEDSSIYLCSVEVVGIQETQYFGPGTRLLVL.

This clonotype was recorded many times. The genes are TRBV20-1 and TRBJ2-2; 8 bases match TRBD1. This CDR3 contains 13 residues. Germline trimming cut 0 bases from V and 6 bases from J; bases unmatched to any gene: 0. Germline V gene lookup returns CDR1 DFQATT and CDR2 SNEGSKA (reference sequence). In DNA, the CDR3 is TGCAGTGCTAGAGACAGGGGGCCCGGGGAGCTGTTTTTT. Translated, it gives CSARDRGPGELFF.

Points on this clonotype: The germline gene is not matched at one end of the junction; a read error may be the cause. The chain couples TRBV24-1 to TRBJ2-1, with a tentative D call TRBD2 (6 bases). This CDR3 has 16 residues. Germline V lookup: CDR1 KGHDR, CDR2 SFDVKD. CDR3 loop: CATTDFAGLSYNEQFF. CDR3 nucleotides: TGTGCCACCACTGATTTTGCGGGGCTCTCCTACAATGAGCAGTTCTTC.

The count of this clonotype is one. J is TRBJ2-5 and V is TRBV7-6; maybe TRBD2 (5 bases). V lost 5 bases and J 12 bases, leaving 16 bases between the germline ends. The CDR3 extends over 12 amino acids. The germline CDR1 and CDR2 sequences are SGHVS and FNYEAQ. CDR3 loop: CASSQPFGIKYF. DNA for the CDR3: TGTGCCAGCAGCCAGCCCTTCGGGATAAAGTACTTC.

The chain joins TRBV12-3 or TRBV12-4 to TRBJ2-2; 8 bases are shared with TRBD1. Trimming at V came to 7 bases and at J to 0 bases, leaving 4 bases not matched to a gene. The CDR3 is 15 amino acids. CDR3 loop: CASTRGLTNTGELFF. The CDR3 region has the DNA TGTGCCAGCACCAGGGGGCTGACGAACACCGGGGAGCTGTTTTTT.

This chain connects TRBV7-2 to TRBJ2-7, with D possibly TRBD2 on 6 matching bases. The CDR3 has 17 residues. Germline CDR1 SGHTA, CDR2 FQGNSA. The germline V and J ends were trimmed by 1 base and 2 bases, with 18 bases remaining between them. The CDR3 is CASSLVRGARKTYEQYF. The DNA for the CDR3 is TGTGCCAGCAGCTTAGTGCGGGGAGCCAGGAAAACCTACGAGCAGTACTTC.

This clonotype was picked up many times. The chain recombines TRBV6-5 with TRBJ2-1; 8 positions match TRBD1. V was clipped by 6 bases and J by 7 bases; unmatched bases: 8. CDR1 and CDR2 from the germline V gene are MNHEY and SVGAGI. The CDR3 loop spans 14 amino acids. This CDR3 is CASSRQGQSNEQFF. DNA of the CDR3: TGTGCCAGCAGCCGACAGGGGCAATCAAATGAGCAGTTCTTC.

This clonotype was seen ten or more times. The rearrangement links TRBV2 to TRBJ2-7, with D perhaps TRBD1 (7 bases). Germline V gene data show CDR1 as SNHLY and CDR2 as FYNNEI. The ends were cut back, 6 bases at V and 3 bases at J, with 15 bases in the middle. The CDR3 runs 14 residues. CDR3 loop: CASRVAQGGYEQYF. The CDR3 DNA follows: TGTGCCAGCAGAGTCGCCCAGGGGGGCTACGAGCAGTACTTC.

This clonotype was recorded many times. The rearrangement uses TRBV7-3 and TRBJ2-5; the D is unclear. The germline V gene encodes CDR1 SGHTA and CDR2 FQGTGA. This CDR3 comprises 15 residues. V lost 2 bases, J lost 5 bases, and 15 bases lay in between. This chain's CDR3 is CASSLSPGYKETQYF. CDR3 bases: TGTGCCAGCAGCTTATCCCCAGGATATAAGGAGACCCAGTACTTC.

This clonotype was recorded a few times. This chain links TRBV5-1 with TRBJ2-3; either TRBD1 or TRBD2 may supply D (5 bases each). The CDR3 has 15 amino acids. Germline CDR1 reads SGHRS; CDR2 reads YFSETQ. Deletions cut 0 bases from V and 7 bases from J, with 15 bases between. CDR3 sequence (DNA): TGCGCCAGCAGCTTGGTGGGACGATATAATTATACGCAGTATTTT. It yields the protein CASSLVGRYNYTQYF.

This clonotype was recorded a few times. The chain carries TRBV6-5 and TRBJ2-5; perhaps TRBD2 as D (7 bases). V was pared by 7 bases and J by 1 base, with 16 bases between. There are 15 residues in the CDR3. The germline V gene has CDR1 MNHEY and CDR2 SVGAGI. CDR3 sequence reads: CASISKGGLQETQYF. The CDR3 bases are TGTGCCAGCATTTCGAAGGGGGGGCTCCAAGAGACCCAGTACTTC.

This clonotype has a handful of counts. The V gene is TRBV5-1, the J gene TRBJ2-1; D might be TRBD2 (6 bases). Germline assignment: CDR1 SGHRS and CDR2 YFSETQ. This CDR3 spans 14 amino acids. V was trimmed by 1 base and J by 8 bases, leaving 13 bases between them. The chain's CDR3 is CASSLTASADEQFF. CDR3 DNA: TGCGCCAGCAGCTTGACGGCTAGCGCTGATGAGCAGTTCTTC.

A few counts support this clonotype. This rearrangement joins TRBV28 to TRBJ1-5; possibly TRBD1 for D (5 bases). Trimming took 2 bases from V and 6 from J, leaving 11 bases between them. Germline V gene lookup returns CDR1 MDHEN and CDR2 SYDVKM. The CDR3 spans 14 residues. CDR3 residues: CASSLVGEAQPQHF. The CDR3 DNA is TGTGCCAGCAGTTTAGTGGGGGAGGCTCAGCCCCAGCATTTT.

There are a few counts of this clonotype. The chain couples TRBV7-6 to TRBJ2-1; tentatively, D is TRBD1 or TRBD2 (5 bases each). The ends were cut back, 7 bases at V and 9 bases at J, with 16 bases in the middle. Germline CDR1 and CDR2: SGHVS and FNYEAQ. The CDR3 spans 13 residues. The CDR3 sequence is CASTTSGRLEQFF. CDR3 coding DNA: TGTGCCAGCACCACGTCGGGACGTCTTGAGCAGTTCTTC.

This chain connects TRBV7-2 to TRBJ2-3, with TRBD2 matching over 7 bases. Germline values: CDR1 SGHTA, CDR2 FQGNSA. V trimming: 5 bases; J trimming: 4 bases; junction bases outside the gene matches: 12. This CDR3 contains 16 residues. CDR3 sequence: CASSQTTPGRADTQYF. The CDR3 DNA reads TGTGCCAGCAGCCAAACAACGCCAGGGAGGGCAGATACGCAGTATTTT. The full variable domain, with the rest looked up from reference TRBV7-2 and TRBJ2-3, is GAGVSQSPSNKVTEKGKDVELRCDPISGHTALYWYRQSLGQGLEFLIYFQGNSAPDKSGLPSDRFSAERTGGSVSTLTIQRTQQEDSAVYLCASSQTTPGRADTQYFGPGTRLTVL.

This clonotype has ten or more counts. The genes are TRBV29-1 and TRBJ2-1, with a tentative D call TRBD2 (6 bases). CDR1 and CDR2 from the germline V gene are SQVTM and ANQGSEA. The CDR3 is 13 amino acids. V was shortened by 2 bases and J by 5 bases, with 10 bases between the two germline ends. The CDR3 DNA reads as TGCAGCGTTGAAAGGGTAGCGGACAATGAGCAGTTCTTC. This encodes CSVERVADNEQFF.